This T cell receptor (beta chain) was profiled in a study of shared clonotypes between healthy human individuals. Study-wide findings and caveats: Sampling covered blood only; tissue repertoires likely differ.

On this clone: Its antigen is still unknown.

Libraries were prepared by immunoSEQ multiplex PCR; TCRdb keeps only in-frame clonotypes and omits some of them. The table includes some 2 million clones, about 95% detected once. Naive CD8 isolation took CD45RO-negative cells positively selected for CCR7 and excluded terminally differentiated effector memory CD45RA+ cells. This clonotype originated in a man younger than 35 in good health. The sample was naive CD8+ T cells sorted from blood.

CDR3 sequence: CASRSGQGYQPQHF. Here the CDR3 DNA reads TGTGCCAGCAGGTCAGGACAGGGGTATCAGCCCCAGCATTTT. The chain joins TRBV2 to TRBJ1-5, with 9 bases lining up with TRBD1. In germline, CDR1 is SNHLY, CDR2 FYNNEI. V trimming: 6 bases; J trimming: 5 bases; junction bases outside the gene matches: 5. The CDR3 spans 14 residues.